This is a list of T cell receptor beta chains from one sample in a study of T cell changes during pregnancy in multiple sclerosis. Using immunoSEQ multiplex PCR, the repertoire was profiled, and TCRdb retains in-frame clones only, with some absent. The table lists about 79,000 clones, about 93% of them singletons. The specimen was CD4+ T cells from peripheral blood mononuclear cells, collected in the second trimester of pregnancy. These receptors were obtained from a female donor with multiple sclerosis, enrolled in a pregnancy study. Each CDR3 is given with its conserved first and last residue. Each record gives: V gene, clone size, CDR3 length, D gene, J gene, CDR3 protein, CDR3 DNA. D genes are given only for firm matches. Size tells how often a clone was seen (once, few, many) or the class of an expanded clone, and some rows leave it out.

v_gene: TRBV27; abundance: few; len: 12; d_gene: .; j_gene: TRBJ1-2; CDR3aa: CASSSLGGGYTF; CDR3nt: TGTGCCAGCAGTTCCCTTGGGGGCGGCTACACCTTC
v_gene: TRBV4-1; abundance: .; len: 18; d_gene: TRBD1; j_gene: TRBJ2-5; CDR3aa: CASSPSTRDRGQGETQYF; CDR3nt: TGCGCCAGCAGCCCATCAACCCGGGACAGGGGTCAGGGAGAGACCCAGTACTTC
v_gene: TRBV12-5; abundance: .; len: 14; d_gene: TRBD2; j_gene: TRBJ2-7; CDR3aa: CASERDSGSYEQYF; CDR3nt: TGTGCTAGTGAGCGGGACTCGGGTTCCTACGAGCAGTACTTC
v_gene: TRBV7-3; abundance: once; len: 15; d_gene: TRBD2; j_gene: TRBJ2-1; CDR3aa: CASSPTSGGYNEQFF; CDR3nt: TGTGCCAGCAGCCCGACTAGCGGGGGGTACAATGAGCAGTTCTTC
v_gene: TRBV7-8; abundance: .; len: 15; d_gene: TRBD1; j_gene: TRBJ1-4; CDR3aa: CASSLSGTGPEKLFF; CDR3nt: TGTGCCAGCAGCTTATCCGGGACAGGGCCTGAAAAACTGTTTTTT
v_gene: TRBV27; abundance: .; len: 16; d_gene: TRBD2; j_gene: TRBJ2-3; CDR3aa: CASSSGLAGGKNTQYF; CDR3nt: TGTGCCAGCAGTTCCGGACTAGCGGGGGGGAAGAATACGCAGTATTTT
v_gene: TRBV7-8; abundance: .; len: 15; d_gene: TRBD1; j_gene: TRBJ2-5; CDR3aa: CASRPGRTGEETQYF; CDR3nt: TGTGCCAGCAGACCAGGACGGACAGGGGAAGAGACCCAGTACTTC
v_gene: TRBV18; abundance: .; len: 14; d_gene: .; j_gene: TRBJ2-2; CDR3aa: CASSPSTGVGELFF; CDR3nt: TGTGCCAGCTCACCATCGACGGGTGTAGGGGAGCTGTTTTTT
v_gene: TRBV10-3; abundance: .; len: 15; d_gene: TRBD2; j_gene: TRBJ2-5; CDR3aa: CAIGLAGVHQETQYF; CDR3nt: TGTGCCATCGGACTAGCGGGGGTTCACCAAGAGACCCAGTACTTC
v_gene: TRBV18; abundance: once; len: 14; d_gene: TRBD1; j_gene: TRBJ1-6; CDR3aa: CASSGQGADSPLHF; CDR3nt: TGTGCCAGCTCGGGACAGGGGGCGGATTCACCCCTCCACTTT
v_gene: TRBV30; abundance: .; len: 15; d_gene: TRBD1; j_gene: TRBJ1-3; CDR3aa: CAWDPGQSSGNTIYF; CDR3nt: TGTGCCTGGGACCCGGGACAGTCCTCTGGAAACACCATATATTTT
v_gene: TRBV10-3; abundance: .; len: 12; d_gene: TRBD1; j_gene: TRBJ1-1; CDR3aa: CAISGDRAEAFF; CDR3nt: TGTGCCATCAGTGGGGACAGGGCTGAAGCTTTCTTT
v_gene: TRBV29-1; abundance: .; len: 14; d_gene: TRBD2; j_gene: TRBJ2-7; CDR3aa: CSAAPGLALGEQYF; CDR3nt: TGCAGCGCCGCACCGGGACTAGCTCTCGGCGAGCAGTACTTC
v_gene: TRBV19; abundance: .; len: 16; d_gene: TRBD1; j_gene: TRBJ2-7; CDR3aa: CASSIWDRGSSYEQYF; CDR3nt: TGTGCCAGTAGTATATGGGACAGGGGAAGCTCCTACGAGCAGTACTTC
v_gene: TRBV27; abundance: .; len: 15; d_gene: TRBD2; j_gene: TRBJ2-7; CDR3aa: CASSGPGGSSYEQYF; CDR3nt: TGTGCCAGCAGTGGTCCCGGGGGGAGCTCCTACGAGCAGTACTTC
v_gene: TRBV7-3; abundance: once; len: 16; d_gene: TRBD2; j_gene: TRBJ2-1; CDR3aa: CASSSSGGSSYNEQFF; CDR3nt: TGTGCCAGCAGCTCTAGCGGAGGTAGCTCCTACAATGAGCAGTTCTTC
v_gene: TRBV27; abundance: few; len: 15; d_gene: .; j_gene: TRBJ1-2; CDR3aa: CASSRGLGNRYGYTF; CDR3nt: TGTGCCAGCAGCCGAGGCCTCGGGAATCGCTATGGCTACACCTTC
v_gene: TRBV25-1; abundance: .; len: 14; d_gene: TRBD1; j_gene: TRBJ1-1; CDR3aa: CASSDLNRGTEAFF; CDR3nt: TGTGCCAGCAGTGATTTAAACAGGGGGACTGAAGCTTTCTTT
v_gene: TRBV28; abundance: .; len: 15; d_gene: .; j_gene: TRBJ1-5; CDR3aa: CASKLAGGGNQPQHF; CDR3nt: TGTGCCAGCAAGTTAGCCGGGGGAGGCAATCAGCCCCAGCATTTT
v_gene: TRBV7-9; abundance: .; len: 16; d_gene: TRBD1; j_gene: TRBJ1-2; CDR3aa: CASSKQDRGRLSGYTF; CDR3nt: TGTGCCAGCAGCAAACAGGACAGGGGGCGTCTGAGTGGCTACACCTTC
v_gene: TRBV7-3; abundance: .; len: 13; d_gene: .; j_gene: TRBJ2-1; CDR3aa: CASSFTGSGEQFF; CDR3nt: TGTGCCAGCAGCTTTACAGGGAGTGGTGAGCAGTTCTTC
v_gene: TRBV18; abundance: .; len: 15; d_gene: .; j_gene: TRBJ2-3; CDR3aa: CASSPSGVDTDTQYF; CDR3nt: TGTGCCAGCTCACCTAGCGGAGTTGACACAGATACGCAGTATTTT
v_gene: TRBV10-3; abundance: few; len: 13; d_gene: .; j_gene: TRBJ1-1; CDR3aa: CAIRIQGNTEAFF; CDR3nt: TGTGCCATCAGAATACAGGGGAACACTGAAGCTTTCTTT
v_gene: TRBV21-1; abundance: .; len: 14; d_gene: .; j_gene: TRBJ2-7; CDR3aa: CASSKDTSGREQYF; CDR3nt: TGTGCCAGCAGCAAAGATACTAGCGGGAGAGAACAGTACTTC
v_gene: TRBV7-2; abundance: .; len: 13; d_gene: .; j_gene: TRBJ2-5; CDR3aa: CASSLKPDSKEYF; CDR3nt: TGTGCCAGCAGCTTAAAGCCTGACAGCAAGGAGTACTTC
v_gene: TRBV7-9; abundance: .; len: 15; d_gene: .; j_gene: TRBJ2-5; CDR3aa: CASSLGARDRETQYF; CDR3nt: TGTGCCAGCAGCTTGGGGGCCAGGGATCGGGAGACCCAGTACTTC
v_gene: TRBV15; abundance: once; len: 15; d_gene: .; j_gene: TRBJ1-1; CDR3aa: CATSREGDRNTEAFF; CDR3nt: TGTGCCACCAGCAGAGAAGGTGACAGGAACACTGAAGCTTTCTTT
v_gene: TRBV5-6; abundance: .; len: 15; d_gene: .; j_gene: TRBJ1-3; CDR3aa: CASSLTLSPGNTIYF; CDR3nt: TGTGCCAGCAGCTTGACTCTTAGCCCTGGAAACACCATATATTTT
v_gene: TRBV7-9; abundance: once; len: 14; d_gene: .; j_gene: TRBJ2-7; CDR3aa: CASSGAGGTYEQYF; CDR3nt: TGTGCCAGCAGCGGCGCCGGCGGTACCTACGAGCAGTACTTC